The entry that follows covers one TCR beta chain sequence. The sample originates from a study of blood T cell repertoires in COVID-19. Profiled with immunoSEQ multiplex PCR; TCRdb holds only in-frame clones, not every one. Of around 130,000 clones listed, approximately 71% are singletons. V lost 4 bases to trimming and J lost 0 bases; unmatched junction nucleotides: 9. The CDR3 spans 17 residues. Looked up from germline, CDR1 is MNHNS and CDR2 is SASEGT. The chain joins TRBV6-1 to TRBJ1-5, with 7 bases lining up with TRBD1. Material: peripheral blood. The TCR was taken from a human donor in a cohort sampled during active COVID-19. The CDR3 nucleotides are TGTGCCAGCAGTGCGAAAGGGACAGCTTATAGCAATCAGCCCCAGCATTTT. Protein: CASSAKGTAYSNQPQHF.